The source of this T cell receptor beta chain is a study of technical replicates of blood from a handful of donors. Assay used: immunoSEQ multiplex PCR; TCRdb lists only in-frame clones, some missing. This sample carries some 80,000 clones, about 81% of them seen once, and the ten largest clones take roughly 4%. Germline CDR1 is SNHLY and CDR2 is FYNNEI. V dropped 3 bases and J dropped 7; count of bases not matched to a gene: 8. This CDR3 is built from 14 residues. Sequencing input: PBMCs. The V and J genes are TRBV2 and TRBJ2-7; TRBD2 matches at 8 bases. The receptor was isolated from a human donor in good health. Some clones in this sample may be carry-over from other donors' samples. The CDR3, as DNA: TGTGCCAGCAGTGAGACGGGGGGGCCGGGGGAGCAGTACTTC. Translated, it gives CASSETGGPGEQYF.